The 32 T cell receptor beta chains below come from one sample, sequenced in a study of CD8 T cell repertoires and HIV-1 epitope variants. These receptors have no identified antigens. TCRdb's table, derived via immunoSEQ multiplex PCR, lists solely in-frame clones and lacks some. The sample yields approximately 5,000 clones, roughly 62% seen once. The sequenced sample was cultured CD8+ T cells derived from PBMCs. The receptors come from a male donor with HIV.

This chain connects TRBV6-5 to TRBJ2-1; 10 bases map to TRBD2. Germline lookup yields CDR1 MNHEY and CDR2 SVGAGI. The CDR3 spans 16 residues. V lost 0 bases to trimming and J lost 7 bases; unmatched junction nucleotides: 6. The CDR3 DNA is TGTGCCAGCAGTTACTCACCTAGCGGGAGTAGGAATGAGCAGTTCTTC. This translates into CASSYSPSGSRNEQFF.

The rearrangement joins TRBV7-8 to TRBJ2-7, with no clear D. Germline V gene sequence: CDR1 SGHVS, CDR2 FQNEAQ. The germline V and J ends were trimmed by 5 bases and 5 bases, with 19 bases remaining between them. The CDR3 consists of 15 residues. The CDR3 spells CASSPARRLGHEQYF. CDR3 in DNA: TGTGCCAGCAGCCCGGCGAGGCGCTTAGGGCACGAGCAGTACTTC.

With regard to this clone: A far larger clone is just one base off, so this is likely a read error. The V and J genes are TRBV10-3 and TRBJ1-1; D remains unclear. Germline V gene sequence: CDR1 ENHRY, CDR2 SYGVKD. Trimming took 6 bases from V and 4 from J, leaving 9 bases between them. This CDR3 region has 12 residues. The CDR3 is CAISPMGTEAFF. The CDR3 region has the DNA TGTGCCATCAGCCCCATGGGCACTGAAGCTTTCTTT.

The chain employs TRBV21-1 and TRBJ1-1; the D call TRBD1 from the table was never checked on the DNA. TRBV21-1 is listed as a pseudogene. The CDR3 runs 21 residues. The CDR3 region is CASRIQRRGQVPSRANTEAFF. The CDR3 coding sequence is TGTGCCAGCAGGATACAAAGGAGGGGACAGGTGCCATCCAGAGCGAACACTGAAGCTTTCTTT.

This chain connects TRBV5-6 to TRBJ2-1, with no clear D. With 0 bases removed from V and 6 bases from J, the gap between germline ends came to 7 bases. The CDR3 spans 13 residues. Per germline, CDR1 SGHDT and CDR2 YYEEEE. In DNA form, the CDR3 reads TGTGCCAGCAGCTTGGTGCAGGCCAATGAGCAGTTCTTC. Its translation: CASSLVQANEQFF. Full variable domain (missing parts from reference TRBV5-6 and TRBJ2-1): DAGVTQSPTHLIKTRGQQVTLRCSPKSGHDTVSWYQQALGQGPQFIFQYYEEEERQRGNFPDRFSGHQFPNYSSELNVNALLLGDSALYLCASSLVQANEQFFGPGTRLTVL.

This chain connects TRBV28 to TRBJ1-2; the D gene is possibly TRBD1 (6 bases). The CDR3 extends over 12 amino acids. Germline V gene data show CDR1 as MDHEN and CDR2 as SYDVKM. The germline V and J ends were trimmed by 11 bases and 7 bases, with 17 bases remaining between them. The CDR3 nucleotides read TGTGCCGTAGGAGGGGGAGGTGGTGGCTACACCTTC. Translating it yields CAVGGGGGGYTF.

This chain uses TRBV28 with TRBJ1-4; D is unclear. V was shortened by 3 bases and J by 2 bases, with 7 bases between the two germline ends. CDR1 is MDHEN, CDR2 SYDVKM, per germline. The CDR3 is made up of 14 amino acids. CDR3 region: CASSFRGTNEKLFF. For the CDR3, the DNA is TGTGCCAGCAGTTTCCGTGGGACTAATGAAAAACTGTTTTTT. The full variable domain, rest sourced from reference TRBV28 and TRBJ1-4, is DVKVTQSSRYLVKRTGEKVFLECVQDMDHENMFWYRQDPGLGLRLIYFSYDVKMKEKGDIPEGYSVSREKKERFSLILESASTNQTSMYLCASSFRGTNEKLFFGSGTQLSVL.

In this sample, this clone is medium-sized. In nucleotides, the CDR3 is TGTGCCAGTAGTATTAGAGGATCCACCGGGGAGCTGTTTTTT. Its protein product is CASSIRGSTGELFF. J is TRBJ2-2 and V is TRBV19; D is unresolved. Germline V gives CDR1 LNHDA, CDR2 SQIVND (reference sequence). V shed 3 bases and J shed 4 bases, with 9 bases lying between them. The CDR3 spans 14 residues.

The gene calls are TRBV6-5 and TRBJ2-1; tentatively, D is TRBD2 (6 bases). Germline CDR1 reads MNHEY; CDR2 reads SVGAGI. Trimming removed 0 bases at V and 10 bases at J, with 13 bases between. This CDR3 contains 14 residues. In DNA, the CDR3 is TGTGCCAGCAGTTACTCTTCCGGGAGAGGAGAGCAGTTCTTC. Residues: CASSYSSGRGEQFF.

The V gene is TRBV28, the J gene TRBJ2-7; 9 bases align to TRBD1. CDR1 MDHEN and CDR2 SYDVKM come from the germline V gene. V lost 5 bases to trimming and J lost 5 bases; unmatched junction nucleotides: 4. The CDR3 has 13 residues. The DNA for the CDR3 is TGTGCCAGCAGTCTAGGGACAGGGCACGAGCAGTACTTC. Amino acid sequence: CASSLGTGHEQYF.

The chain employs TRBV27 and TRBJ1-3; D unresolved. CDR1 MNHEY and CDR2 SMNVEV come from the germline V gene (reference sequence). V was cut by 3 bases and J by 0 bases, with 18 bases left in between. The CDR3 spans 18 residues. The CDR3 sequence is CASSLSYPPTTSGNTIYF. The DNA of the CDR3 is TGTGCCAGCAGTTTGAGTTACCCCCCCACGACCTCTGGAAACACCATATATTTT.

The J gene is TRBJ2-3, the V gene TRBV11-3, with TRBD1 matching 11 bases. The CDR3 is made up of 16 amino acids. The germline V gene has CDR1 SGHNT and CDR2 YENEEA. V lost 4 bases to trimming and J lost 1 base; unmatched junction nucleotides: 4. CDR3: CASSSGQGGRTDTQYF. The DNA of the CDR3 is TGTGCCAGCAGCTCGGGACAGGGGGGCCGCACAGATACGCAGTATTTT.

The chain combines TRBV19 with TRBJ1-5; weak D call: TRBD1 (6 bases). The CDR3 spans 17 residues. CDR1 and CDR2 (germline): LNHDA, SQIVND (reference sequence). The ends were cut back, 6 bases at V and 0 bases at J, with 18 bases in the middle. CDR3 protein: CASSRLSGGASNQPQHF. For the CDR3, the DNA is TGTGCCAGTAGCCGATTATCGGGGGGGGCTAGCAATCAGCCCCAGCATTTT.

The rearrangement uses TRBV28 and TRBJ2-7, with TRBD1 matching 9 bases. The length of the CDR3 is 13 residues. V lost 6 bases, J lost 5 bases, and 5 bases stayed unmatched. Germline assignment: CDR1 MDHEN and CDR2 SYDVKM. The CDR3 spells CASSRDRVNEQYF. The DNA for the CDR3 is TGTGCCAGCAGCCGGGACAGGGTAAACGAGCAGTACTTC.

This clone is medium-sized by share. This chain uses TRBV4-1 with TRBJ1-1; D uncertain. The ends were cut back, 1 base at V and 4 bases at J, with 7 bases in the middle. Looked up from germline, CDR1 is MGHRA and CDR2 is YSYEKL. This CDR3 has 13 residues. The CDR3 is CASSQGRGTEAFF. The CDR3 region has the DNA TGCGCCAGCAGCCAAGGAAGAGGCACTGAAGCTTTCTTT.

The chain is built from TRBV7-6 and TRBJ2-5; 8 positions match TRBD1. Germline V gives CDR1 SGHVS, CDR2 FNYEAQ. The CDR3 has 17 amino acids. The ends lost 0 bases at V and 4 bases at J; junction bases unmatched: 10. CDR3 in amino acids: CASSLARDRSGRETQYF. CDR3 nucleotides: TGTGCCAGCAGCTTAGCCCGGGACAGGAGTGGGAGAGAGACCCAGTACTTC.

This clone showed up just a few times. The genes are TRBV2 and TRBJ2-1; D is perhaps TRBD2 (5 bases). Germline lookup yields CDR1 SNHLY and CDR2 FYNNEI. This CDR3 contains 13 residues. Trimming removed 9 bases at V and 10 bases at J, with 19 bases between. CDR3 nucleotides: TGTGCCAGTCGGTCCCTGGACTCACCCGAGCAGTTCTTC. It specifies CASRSLDSPEQFF.

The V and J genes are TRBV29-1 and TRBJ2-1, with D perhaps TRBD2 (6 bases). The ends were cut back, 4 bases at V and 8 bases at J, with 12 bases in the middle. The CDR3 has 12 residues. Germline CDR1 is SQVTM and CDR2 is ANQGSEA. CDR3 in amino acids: CSVADSGDEQFF. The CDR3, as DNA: TGCAGCGTTGCTGATAGCGGAGATGAGCAGTTCTTC.

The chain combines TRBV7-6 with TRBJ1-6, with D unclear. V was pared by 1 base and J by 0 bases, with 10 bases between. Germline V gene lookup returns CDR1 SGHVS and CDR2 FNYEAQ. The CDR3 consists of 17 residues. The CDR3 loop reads CASSLDSLSSYNSPLHF. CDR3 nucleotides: TGTGCCAGCAGCTTAGACTCCCTCAGCTCCTATAATTCACCCCTCCACTTT.

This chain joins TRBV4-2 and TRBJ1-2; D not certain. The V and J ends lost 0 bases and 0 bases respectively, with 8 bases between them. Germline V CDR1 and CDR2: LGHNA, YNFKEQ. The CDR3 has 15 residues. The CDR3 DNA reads TGTGCCAGCAGCCAAGATCGGGCAGCTAACTATGGCTACACCTTC. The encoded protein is CASSQDRAANYGYTF.

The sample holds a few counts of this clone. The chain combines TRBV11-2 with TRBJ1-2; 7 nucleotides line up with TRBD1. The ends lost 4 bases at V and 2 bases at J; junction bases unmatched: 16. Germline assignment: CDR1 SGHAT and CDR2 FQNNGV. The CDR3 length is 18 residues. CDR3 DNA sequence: TGTGCCAGCAGCTCTACTTTTGGGACAGCCTTTCTAAACTATGGCTACACCTTC. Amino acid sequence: CASSSTFGTAFLNYGYTF.

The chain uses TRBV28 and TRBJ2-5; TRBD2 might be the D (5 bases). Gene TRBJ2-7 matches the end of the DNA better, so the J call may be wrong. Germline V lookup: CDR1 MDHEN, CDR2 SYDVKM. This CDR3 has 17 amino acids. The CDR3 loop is CASSFAGSGSITYEQYF. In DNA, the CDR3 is TGTGCCAGCAGTTTCGCTGGGTCGGGATCTATAACCTACGAGCAGTACTTC.

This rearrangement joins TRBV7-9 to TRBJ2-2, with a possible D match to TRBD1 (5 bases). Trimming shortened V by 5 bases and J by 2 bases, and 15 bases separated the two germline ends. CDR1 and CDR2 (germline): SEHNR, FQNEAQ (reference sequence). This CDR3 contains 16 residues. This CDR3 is CASSPIRTPNTGELFF. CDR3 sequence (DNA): TGTGCCAGCAGCCCTATTCGGACACCTAACACCGGGGAGCTGTTTTTT.

The CDR3 sequence: CASAGLADVYNEQFF. In nucleotides, the CDR3 is TGTGCCAGCGCCGGACTAGCGGACGTCTACAATGAGCAGTTCTTC. V and J are TRBV6-1 and TRBJ2-1; TRBD2 matches at 10 bases. Germline V gives CDR1 MNHNS, CDR2 SASEGT. V was pared by 8 bases and J by 3 bases, with 7 bases of the junction left unmatched. This CDR3 is built from 15 residues.

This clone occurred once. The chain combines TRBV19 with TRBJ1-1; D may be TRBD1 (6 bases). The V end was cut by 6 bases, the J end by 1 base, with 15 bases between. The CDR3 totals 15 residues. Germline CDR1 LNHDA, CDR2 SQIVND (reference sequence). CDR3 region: CASRIPGQPNTEAFF. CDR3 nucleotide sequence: TGTGCCAGTAGGATACCTGGACAGCCGAACACTGAAGCTTTCTTT.

CDR3 coding DNA: TGTGCCAGCAGCTTCGGGGTCTCGGCGGGAGGATACAATGAGCAGTTCTTC. Translated, it gives CASSFGVSAGGYNEQFF. The J gene is TRBJ2-1, the V gene TRBV11-2; 8 bases match TRBD2. V was pared by 3 bases and J by 4 bases, with 11 bases of the junction left unmatched. This CDR3 has 17 amino acids. The germline CDR1 and CDR2 sequences are SGHAT and FQNNGV.

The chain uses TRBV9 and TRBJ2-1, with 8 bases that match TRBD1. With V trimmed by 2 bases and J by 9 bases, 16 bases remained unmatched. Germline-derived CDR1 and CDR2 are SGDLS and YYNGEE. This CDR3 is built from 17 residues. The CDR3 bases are TGTGCCAGCAGCGTCTCCCCAGGGGGCCCTCGGCCACCTGAGCAGTTCTTC. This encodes CASSVSPGGPRPPEQFF.

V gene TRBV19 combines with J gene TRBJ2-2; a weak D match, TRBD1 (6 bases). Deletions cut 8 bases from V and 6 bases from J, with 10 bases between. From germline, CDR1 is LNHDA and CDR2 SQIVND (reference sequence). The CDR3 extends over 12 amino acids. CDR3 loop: CASDSGAGELFF. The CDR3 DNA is TGTGCCAGTGACTCAGGGGCCGGGGAGCTGTTTTTT.

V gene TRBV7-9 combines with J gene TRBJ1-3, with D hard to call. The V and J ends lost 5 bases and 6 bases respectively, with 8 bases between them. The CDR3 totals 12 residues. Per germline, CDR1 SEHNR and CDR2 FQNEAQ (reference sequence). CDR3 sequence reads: CASSRPENTIYF. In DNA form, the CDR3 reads TGTGCCAGCAGCCGACCGGAAAACACCATATATTTT.

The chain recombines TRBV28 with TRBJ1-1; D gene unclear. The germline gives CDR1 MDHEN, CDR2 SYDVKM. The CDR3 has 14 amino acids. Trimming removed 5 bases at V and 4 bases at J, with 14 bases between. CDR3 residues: CASSPTRRGTEAFF. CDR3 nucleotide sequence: TGTGCCAGCAGTCCCACCCGGCGAGGCACTGAAGCTTTCTTT.

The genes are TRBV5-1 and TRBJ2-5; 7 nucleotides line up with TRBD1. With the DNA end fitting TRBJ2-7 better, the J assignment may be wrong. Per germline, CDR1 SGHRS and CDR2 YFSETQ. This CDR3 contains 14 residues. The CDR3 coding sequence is TGCGCCAGCAGCTTGTACCAGGGGGACCACGAGCAGTACTTC. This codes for CASSLYQGDHEQYF.

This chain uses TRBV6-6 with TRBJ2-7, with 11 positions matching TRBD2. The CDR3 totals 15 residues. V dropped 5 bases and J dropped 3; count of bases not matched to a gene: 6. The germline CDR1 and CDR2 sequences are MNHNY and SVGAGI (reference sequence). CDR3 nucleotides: TGTGCCAGCAGTGCCGGGACTAGCGGATTCTACGAGCAGTACTTC. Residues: CASSAGTSGFYEQYF.